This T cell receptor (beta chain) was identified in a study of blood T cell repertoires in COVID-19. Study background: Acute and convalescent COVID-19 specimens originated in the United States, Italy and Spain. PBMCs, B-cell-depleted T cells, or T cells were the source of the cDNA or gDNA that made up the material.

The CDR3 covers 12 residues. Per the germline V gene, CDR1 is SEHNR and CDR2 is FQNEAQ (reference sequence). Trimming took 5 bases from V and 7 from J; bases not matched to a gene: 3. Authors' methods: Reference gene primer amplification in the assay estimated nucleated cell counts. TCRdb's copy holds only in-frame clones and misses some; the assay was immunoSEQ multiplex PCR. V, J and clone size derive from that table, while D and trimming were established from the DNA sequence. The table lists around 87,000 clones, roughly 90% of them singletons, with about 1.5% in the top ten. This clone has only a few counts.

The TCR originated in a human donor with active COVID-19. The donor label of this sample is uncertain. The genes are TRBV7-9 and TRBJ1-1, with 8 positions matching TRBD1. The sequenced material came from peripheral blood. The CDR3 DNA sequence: TGTGCCAGCAGCACAGGGGGATTTGAAGCTTTCTTT. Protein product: CASSTGGFEAFF.